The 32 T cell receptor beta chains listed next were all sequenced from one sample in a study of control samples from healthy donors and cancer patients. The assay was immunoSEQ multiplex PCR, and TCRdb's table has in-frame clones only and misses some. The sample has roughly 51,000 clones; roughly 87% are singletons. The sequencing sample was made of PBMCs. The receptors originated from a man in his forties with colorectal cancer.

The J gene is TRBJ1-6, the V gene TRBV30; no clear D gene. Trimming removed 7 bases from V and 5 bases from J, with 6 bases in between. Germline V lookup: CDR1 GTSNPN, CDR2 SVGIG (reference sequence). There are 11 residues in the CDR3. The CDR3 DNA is TGTGCCTCCGCAGATAATTCACCCCTCCACTTT. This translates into CASADNSPLHF.

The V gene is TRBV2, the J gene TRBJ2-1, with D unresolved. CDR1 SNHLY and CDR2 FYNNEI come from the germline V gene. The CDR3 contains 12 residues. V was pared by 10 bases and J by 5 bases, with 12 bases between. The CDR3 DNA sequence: TGTGCCACCCAAACGGTCAACAATGAGCAGTTCTTC. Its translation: CATQTVNNEQFF.

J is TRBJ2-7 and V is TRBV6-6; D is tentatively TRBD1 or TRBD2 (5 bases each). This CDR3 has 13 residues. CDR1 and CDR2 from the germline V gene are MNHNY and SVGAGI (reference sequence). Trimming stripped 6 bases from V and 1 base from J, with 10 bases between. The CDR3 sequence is CASSRDVSYEQYF. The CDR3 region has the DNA TGTGCCAGCAGCCGGGACGTTTCCTACGAGCAGTACTTC.

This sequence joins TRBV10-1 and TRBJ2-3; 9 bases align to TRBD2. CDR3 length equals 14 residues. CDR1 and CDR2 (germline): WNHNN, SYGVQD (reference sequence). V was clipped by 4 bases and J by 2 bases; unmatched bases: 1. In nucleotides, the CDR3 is TGCGCCAGCAGTGCTAGCGGGATCACAGATACGCAGTATTTT. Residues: CASSASGITDTQYF.

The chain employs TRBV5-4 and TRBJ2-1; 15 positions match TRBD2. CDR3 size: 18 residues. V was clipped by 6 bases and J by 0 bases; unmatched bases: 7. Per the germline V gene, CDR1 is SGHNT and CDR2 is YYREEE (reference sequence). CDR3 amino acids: CASTVGLAGGRSYNEQFF. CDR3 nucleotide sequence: TGTGCCAGCACCGTTGGACTAGCGGGAGGGCGCTCCTACAATGAGCAGTTCTTC.

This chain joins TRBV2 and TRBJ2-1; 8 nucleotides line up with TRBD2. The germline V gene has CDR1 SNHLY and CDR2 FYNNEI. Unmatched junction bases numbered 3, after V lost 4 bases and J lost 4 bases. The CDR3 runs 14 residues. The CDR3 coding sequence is TGTGCCAGCAGTGTAGCGGGACTATACAATGAGCAGTTCTTC. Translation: CASSVAGLYNEQFF.

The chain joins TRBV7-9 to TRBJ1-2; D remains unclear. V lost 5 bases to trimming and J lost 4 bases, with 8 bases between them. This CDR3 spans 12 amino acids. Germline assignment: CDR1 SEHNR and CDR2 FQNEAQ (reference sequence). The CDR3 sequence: CASSLQRYGYTF. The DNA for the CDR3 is TGTGCCAGCAGCCTACAGCGCTATGGCTACACCTTC.

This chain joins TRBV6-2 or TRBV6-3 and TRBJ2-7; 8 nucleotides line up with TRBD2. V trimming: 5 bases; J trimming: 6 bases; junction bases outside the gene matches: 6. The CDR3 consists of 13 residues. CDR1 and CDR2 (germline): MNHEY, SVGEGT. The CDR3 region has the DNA TGTGCCAGCAGTCCGGACAGCGGGGGCGAGCAGTACTTC. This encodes CASSPDSGGEQYF.

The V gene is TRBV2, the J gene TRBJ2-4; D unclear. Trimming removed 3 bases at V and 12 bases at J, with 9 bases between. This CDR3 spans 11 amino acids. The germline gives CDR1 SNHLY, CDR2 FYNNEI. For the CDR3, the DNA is TGTGCCAGCAGTGAGTCGGATAATCAGTACTTC. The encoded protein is CASSESDNQYF.

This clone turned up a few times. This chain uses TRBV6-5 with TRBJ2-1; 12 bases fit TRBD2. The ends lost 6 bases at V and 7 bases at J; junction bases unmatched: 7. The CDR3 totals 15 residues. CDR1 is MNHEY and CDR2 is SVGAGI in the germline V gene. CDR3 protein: CASRPTSGSKNEQFF. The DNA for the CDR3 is TGTGCCAGCAGGCCGACTAGCGGGAGTAAAAATGAGCAGTTCTTC.

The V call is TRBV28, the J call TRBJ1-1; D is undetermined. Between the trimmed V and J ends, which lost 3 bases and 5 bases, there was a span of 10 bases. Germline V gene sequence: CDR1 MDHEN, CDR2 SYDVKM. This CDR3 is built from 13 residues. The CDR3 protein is CASSLDSRTEAFF. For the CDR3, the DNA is TGTGCCAGCAGTTTGGACTCCAGGACTGAAGCTTTCTTT.

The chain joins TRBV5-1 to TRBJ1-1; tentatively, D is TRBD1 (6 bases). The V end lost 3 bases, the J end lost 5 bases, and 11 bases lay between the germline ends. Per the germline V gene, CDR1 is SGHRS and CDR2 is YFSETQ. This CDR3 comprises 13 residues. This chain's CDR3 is CASSYRVLTEAFF. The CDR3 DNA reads TGCGCCAGCAGCTACAGGGTCTTGACTGAAGCTTTCTTT. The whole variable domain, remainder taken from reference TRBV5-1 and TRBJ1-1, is KAGVTQTPRYLIKTRGQQVTLSCSPISGHRSVSWYQQTPGQGLQFLFEYFSETQRNKGNFPGRFSGRQFSNSRSEMNVSTLELGDSALYLCASSYRVLTEAFFGQGTRLTVV.

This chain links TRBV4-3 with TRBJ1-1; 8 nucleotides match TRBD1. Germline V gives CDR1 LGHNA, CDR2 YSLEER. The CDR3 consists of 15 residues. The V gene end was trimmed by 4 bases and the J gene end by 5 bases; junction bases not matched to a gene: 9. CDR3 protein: CASSLQQGARTEAFF. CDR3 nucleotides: TGCGCCAGCAGCCTGCAGCAGGGGGCGAGGACTGAAGCTTTCTTT.

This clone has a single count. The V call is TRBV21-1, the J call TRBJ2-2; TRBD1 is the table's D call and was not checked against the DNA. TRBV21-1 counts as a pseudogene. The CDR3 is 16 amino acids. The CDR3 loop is CASSTDRGGGTGELFF. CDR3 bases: TGTGCCAGCAGCACGGACAGGGGAGGGGGAACCGGGGAGCTGTTTTTT.

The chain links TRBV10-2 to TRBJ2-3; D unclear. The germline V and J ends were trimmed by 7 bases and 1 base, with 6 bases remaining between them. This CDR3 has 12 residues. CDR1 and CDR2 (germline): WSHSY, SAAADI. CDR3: CASTQGTDTQYF. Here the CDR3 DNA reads TGCGCCAGCACCCAGGGCACAGATACGCAGTATTTT.

The CDR3 region has the DNA TGTGCCTGGGGGGGGCATCTCTATGGCTACACCTTC. As protein: CAWGGHLYGYTF. The J gene is TRBJ1-2, the V gene TRBV30; a possible D gene is TRBD1 (6 bases). The CDR3 sequence is 12 residues long. Germline CDR1 is GTSNPN and CDR2 is SVGIG (reference sequence). The V end was cut by 5 bases, the J end by 4 bases, with 11 bases between.

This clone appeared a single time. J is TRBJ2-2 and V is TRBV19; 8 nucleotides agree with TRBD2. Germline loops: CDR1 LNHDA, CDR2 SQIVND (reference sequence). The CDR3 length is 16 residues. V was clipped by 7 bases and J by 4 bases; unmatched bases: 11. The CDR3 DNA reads TGTGCCAGTAAAGAAGAACTAGCGGTAGGCACCGGGGAGCTGTTTTTT. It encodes CASKEELAVGTGELFF.

CDR3: CASSVDLLNTEAFF. CDR3 coding DNA: TGTGCCAGCAGCGTAGATCTGTTGAACACTGAAGCTTTCTTT. V gene TRBV9 combines with J gene TRBJ1-1; no firm D call. CDR1 SGDLS and CDR2 YYNGEE come from the germline V gene. This CDR3 has 14 residues. V dropped 0 bases and J dropped 0 bases, with 6 bases sitting between them.

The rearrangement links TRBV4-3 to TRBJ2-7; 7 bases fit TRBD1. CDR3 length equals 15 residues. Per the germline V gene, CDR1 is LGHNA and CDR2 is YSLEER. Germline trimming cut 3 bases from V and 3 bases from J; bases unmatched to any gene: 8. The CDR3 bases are TGCGCCAGCAGCCATGCTGACAGGGAAAGCTACGAGCAGTACTTC. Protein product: CASSHADRESYEQYF.

Written as DNA, the CDR3 is TGTGCCAGCAGCTTGTACAATGAGCAGTTCTTC. It encodes CASSLYNEQFF. V is TRBV27 and J is TRBJ2-1; no reliable D call. This CDR3 comprises 11 residues. Germline V CDR1 and CDR2: MNHEY, SMNVEV (reference sequence). Trimming took 6 bases from V and 4 from J, leaving 4 bases between them.

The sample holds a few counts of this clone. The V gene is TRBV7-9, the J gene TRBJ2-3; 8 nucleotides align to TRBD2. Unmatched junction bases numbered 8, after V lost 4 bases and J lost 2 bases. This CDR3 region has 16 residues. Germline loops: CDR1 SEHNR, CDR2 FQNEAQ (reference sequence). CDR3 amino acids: CASSSRASGPTDTQYF. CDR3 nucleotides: TGTGCCAGCAGCTCGAGGGCTAGCGGGCCCACAGATACGCAGTATTTT.

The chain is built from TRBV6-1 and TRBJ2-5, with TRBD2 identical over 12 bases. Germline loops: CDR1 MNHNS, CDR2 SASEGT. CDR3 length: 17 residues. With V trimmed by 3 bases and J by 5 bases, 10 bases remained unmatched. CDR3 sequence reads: CASSDGTSGPIRETQYF. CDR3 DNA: TGTGCCAGCAGTGACGGGACTAGCGGGCCGATTAGGGAGACCCAGTACTTC.

CDR3 residues: CASSPGQGSTEAFF. CDR3 nucleotide sequence: TGTGCCAGTAGTCCTGGACAGGGGAGCACTGAAGCTTTCTTT. The rearrangement links TRBV19 to TRBJ1-1, with 9 bases identical to TRBD1. CDR1 and CDR2 (germline): LNHDA, SQIVND (reference sequence). The trim removed 5 bases at V and 4 bases at J, leaving 5 bases unmatched. The CDR3 consists of 14 residues.

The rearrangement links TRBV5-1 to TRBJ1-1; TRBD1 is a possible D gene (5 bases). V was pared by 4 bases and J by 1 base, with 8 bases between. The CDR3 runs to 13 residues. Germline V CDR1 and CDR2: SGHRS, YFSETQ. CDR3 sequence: CASSHGGNTEAFF. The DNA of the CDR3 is TGCGCCAGCAGCCACGGGGGGAACACTGAAGCTTTCTTT.

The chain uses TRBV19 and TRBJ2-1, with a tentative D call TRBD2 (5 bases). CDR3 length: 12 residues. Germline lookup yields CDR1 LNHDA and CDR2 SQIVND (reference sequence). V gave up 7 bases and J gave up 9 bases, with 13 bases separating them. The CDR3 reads CASTRGGGEQFF. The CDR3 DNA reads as TGTGCCAGTACCCGAGGAGGCGGTGAGCAGTTCTTC.

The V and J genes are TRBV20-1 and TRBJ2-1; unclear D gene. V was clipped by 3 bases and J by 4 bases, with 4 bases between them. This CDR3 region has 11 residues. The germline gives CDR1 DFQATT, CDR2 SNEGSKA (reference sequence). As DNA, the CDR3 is TGCAGTGCTAGGTATTACAATGAGCAGTTCTTC. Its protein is CSARYYNEQFF.

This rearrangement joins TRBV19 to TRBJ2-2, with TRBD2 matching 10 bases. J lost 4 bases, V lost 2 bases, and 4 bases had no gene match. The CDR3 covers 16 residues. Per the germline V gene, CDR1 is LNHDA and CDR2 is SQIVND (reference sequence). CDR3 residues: CASSILAGVSTGELFF. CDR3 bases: TGTGCCAGTAGTATACTAGCGGGAGTCTCCACCGGGGAGCTGTTTTTT.

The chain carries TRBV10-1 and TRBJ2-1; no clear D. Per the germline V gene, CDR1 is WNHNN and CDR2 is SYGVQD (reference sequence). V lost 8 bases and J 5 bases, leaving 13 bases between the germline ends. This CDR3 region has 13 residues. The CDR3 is CASSKVIDNEQFF. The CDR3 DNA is TGCGCCAGCTCGAAGGTAATCGACAATGAGCAGTTCTTC.

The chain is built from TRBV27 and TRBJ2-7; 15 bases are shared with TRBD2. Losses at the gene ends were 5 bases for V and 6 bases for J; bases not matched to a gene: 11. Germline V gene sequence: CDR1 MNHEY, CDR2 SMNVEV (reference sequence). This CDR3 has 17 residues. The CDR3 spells CASSLIGTSGRSSEQYF. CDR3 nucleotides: TGTGCCAGCAGTCTTATCGGGACTAGCGGGAGGAGTTCCGAGCAGTACTTC.

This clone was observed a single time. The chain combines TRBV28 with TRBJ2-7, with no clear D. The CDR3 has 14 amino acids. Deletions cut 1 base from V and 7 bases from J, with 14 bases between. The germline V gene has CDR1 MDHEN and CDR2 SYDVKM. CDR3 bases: TGTGCCAGCAGTTTATCCAGGCACCCCTGGGAGCAGTACTTC. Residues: CASSLSRHPWEQYF.

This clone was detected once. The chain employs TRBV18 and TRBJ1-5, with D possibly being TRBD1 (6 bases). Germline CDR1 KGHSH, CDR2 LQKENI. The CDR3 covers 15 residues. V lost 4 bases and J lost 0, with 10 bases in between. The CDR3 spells CASSRGQISNQPQHF. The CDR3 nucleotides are TGTGCCAGCTCACGTGGACAGATTAGCAATCAGCCCCAGCATTTT.

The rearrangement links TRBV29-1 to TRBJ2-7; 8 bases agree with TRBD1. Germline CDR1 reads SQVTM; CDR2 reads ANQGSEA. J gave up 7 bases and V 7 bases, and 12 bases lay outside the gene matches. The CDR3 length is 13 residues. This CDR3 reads CSAYGTGMGEQYF. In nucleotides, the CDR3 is TGCAGCGCTTACGGGACAGGAATGGGAGAGCAGTACTTC.